The 7 T cell receptor beta chains below all came from one sample that was sequenced in a study of cytomegalovirus exposure and HLA in healthy donors. This PCR relied on a set of 60 Vbeta primers and 13 Jbeta primers. The method was immunoSEQ multiplex PCR; TCRdb's version includes in-frame clones alone and lacks a portion of them. The table has under 200,000 clones, 70% to 90% seen once. The sequenced material came from PBMCs. Receptors originate from a woman aged 18-29 years in good health and CMV-seronegative.

The chain is built from TRBV11-2 and TRBJ1-3; D is undetermined. From germline, CDR1 is SGHAT and CDR2 FQNNGV. The CDR3 contains 14 residues. V dropped 4 bases and J dropped 4 bases, with 11 bases sitting between them. CDR3: CASSSRTGGNTIYF. The CDR3 nucleotides are TGTGCCAGCAGCTCTCGGACTGGAGGAAACACCATATATTTT.

CDR3 nucleotide sequence: TGTGCCAGCACTAGCGGGGGGTTATACAATGAGCAGTTCTTC. Protein: CASTSGGLYNEQFF. This rearrangement joins TRBV28 to TRBJ2-1; TRBD2 aligns across 11 bases. The germline CDR1 and CDR2 sequences are MDHEN and SYDVKM. The CDR3 has 14 amino acids. The V and J ends lost 7 bases and 4 bases, in that order; junction bases with no gene match: 3.

The chain is built from TRBV7-2 and TRBJ2-3; tentatively, D is TRBD2 (6 bases). In germline, CDR1 is SGHTA, CDR2 FQGNSA. With 1 base removed from V and 2 bases from J, the gap between germline ends came to 16 bases. The CDR3 is 17 amino acids. The CDR3 DNA reads TGTGCCAGCAGCTTAGTGGGCAGCGGGCCTCCCACAGATACGCAGTATTTT. Translation gives CASSLVGSGPPTDTQYF.

This clone appeared a single time. The chain is built from TRBV28 and TRBJ1-6, with TRBD1 as a possible D gene (6 bases). Looked up from germline, CDR1 is MDHEN and CDR2 is SYDVKM. The CDR3 contains 14 residues. Trimming took 9 bases from V and 0 from J, leaving 9 bases between them. The CDR3 sequence is CASEGHSYNSPLHF. The CDR3 region has the DNA TGTGCCAGTGAGGGACACTCCTATAATTCACCCCTCCACTTT. Complete variable domain (other parts from reference TRBV28 and TRBJ1-6): DVKVTQSSRYLVKRTGEKVFLECVQDMDHENMFWYRQDPGLGLRLIYFSYDVKMKEKGDIPEGYSVSREKKERFSLILESASTNQTSMYLCASEGHSYNSPLHFGNGTRLTVT.

The chain couples TRBV27 to TRBJ1-2, with TRBD1 matching 8 bases. The CDR3 totals 15 residues. CDR1 and CDR2 from the germline V gene are MNHEY and SMNVEV (reference sequence). V trimming: 3 bases; J trimming: 5 bases; junction bases outside the gene matches: 8. The CDR3 DNA follows: TGTGCCAGCAGTTTCGGGCGGGGACAGGCTTATGGCTACACCTTC. This translates into CASSFGRGQAYGYTF.

This clone showed up just once. The chain has TRBV28 and TRBJ1-3; 7 nucleotides line up with TRBD1. CDR3 size: 15 residues. J was trimmed by 4 bases and V by 7 bases; bases with no gene match: 10. The germline V gene encodes CDR1 MDHEN and CDR2 SYDVKM. The CDR3 sequence: CASTAFPGQGNTIYF. Written as DNA, the CDR3 is TGTGCCAGCACCGCTTTCCCGGGACAGGGAAACACCATATATTTT.

This clone was recorded once. This chain joins TRBV18 and TRBJ1-2, with unresolved D. Trimming shortened V by 0 bases and J by 4 bases, and 12 bases separated the two germline ends. The length of the CDR3 is 15 residues. CDR1 and CDR2 from the germline V gene are KGHSH and LQKENI. CDR3 sequence (DNA): TGTGCCAGCTCACCACCGGAACAGCTCACCTATGGCTACACCTTC. Residues: CASSPPEQLTYGYTF.